This TCR beta chain was captured by sequencing in a study of blood T cell repertoires in COVID-19. As for the study in general: COVID-19 samples collected from the United States, Italy and Spain covered acute and convalescent phases. The cDNA or gDNA used as material had been derived from T cells, B-cell-depleted T cells, or PBMCs.

The CDR3 spans 16 residues. Trimming pared 1 base from V and 0 bases from J, leaving 13 bases between. Per germline, CDR1 SGHRS and CDR2 YFSETQ. Methods used by the authors: Reference gene primer amplification gave nucleated cell count estimates. Only in-frame clones appear in the TCRdb table, and some are missing; sequencing was by immunoSEQ multiplex PCR. V and J calls and clone size follow that table, whereas D and trimming were derived from the DNA. This table has over 60,000 clones, around 80% appearing once. The receptor's source is a human donor in a cohort sampled during active COVID-19. Sequencing was carried out using peripheral blood. The chain employs TRBV5-1 and TRBJ1-2, with D perhaps TRBD1 (6 bases). The CDR3 spells CASSLLGGAANYGYTF. The CDR3 bases are TGCGCCAGCAGCTTGCTCGGGGGGGCGGCTAACTATGGCTACACCTTC.